Listed below are T cell receptor beta chains from one sample, sequenced in a study of T-cell memory formation after mild COVID-19. TCRdb passed the 5' RACE reads through MiXCR, listing each CDR3 protein once. The data show about 430,000 distinct CDR3 sequences, roughly 18% seen once. Sequencing used PBMCs or a T cell subset sorted from them (not recorded which). The receptors shown here come from a man younger than 35 who had mild COVID-19 (a few samples of this study predate the infection). Cell type and time point are not known. Each CDR3 is given with its conserved first and last residue. The order of the fields is clone size, J gene, D gene, V gene, CDR3 protein, CDR3 DNA. The D gene is left open where the match is weak. A clone size is listed for some rows: how often the clone was seen (once, few, many), or a class if it is expanded.

abundance: NA; j_gene: TRBJ2-2; d_gene: NA; v_gene: TRBV12-3/TRBV12-4; CDR3aa: CASVYRGSNTGELFF; CDR3nt: TGTGCCAGCGTTTATCGGGGGTCGAACACCGGGGAGCTGTTTTTT
abundance: NA; j_gene: TRBJ2-7; d_gene: NA; v_gene: TRBV19; CDR3aa: CASSRSGGEAYEQYF; CDR3nt: TGTGCCAGTAGTAGGTCCGGGGGAGAGGCCTACGAGCAGTACTTC
abundance: NA; j_gene: TRBJ1-1; d_gene: NA; v_gene: TRBV18; CDR3aa: CASSPSIGTEAFF; CDR3nt: TGTGCCAGCTCACCCTCGATCGGCACTGAAGCTTTCTTT
abundance: few; j_gene: TRBJ1-1; d_gene: TRBD1; v_gene: TRBV6-2/TRBV6-3; CDR3aa: CASDRGAVYTEAFF; CDR3nt: TGTGCCAGTGACAGGGGCGCGGTCTACACTGAAGCTTTCTTT
abundance: few; j_gene: TRBJ1-1; d_gene: TRBD1; v_gene: TRBV9; CDR3aa: CASSAQGAGVSEAFF; CDR3nt: TGTGCCAGCAGCGCTCAGGGGGCTGGAGTCTCCGAAGCTTTCTTT
abundance: few; j_gene: TRBJ2-2; d_gene: NA; v_gene: TRBV28; CDR3aa: CASTSTPGAKNTGELFF; CDR3nt: TGTGCCAGCACCTCAACCCCGGGGGCTAAGAACACCGGGGAGCTGTTTTTT
abundance: NA; j_gene: TRBJ2-5; d_gene: NA; v_gene: TRBV6-5; CDR3aa: CASRPPGQETQYF; CDR3nt: TGTGCCAGCAGACCCCCGGGCCAAGAGACCCAGTACTTC
abundance: NA; j_gene: TRBJ2-1; d_gene: TRBD2; v_gene: TRBV29-1; CDR3aa: CSVSGGGAYNEQFF; CDR3nt: TGCAGCGTTTCTGGGGGGGGTGCCTACAATGAGCAGTTCTTC
abundance: NA; j_gene: TRBJ2-5; d_gene: NA; v_gene: TRBV3-1; CDR3aa: CASSQGRRETQYF; CDR3nt: TGTGCCAGCAGCCAGGGGAGGCGGGAGACCCAGTACTTC
abundance: few; j_gene: TRBJ1-2; d_gene: NA; v_gene: TRBV12-3/TRBV12-4; CDR3aa: CASSDDGYTF; CDR3nt: TGTGCCAGCAGTGATGATGGCTACACCTTC
abundance: NA; j_gene: TRBJ2-7; d_gene: TRBD2; v_gene: TRBV20-1; CDR3aa: CSAGGSGVRSYEQYF; CDR3nt: TGCAGTGCCGGAGGCAGCGGGGTACGCTCCTACGAGCAGTACTTC
abundance: NA; j_gene: TRBJ2-1; d_gene: TRBD1; v_gene: TRBV2; CDR3aa: CASSPDRGRYNEQFF; CDR3nt: TGTGCCAGCAGCCCGGACAGGGGGAGATACAATGAGCAGTTCTTC
abundance: few; j_gene: TRBJ1-6; d_gene: NA; v_gene: TRBV6-5; CDR3aa: CASSYSNRGTSPLHF; CDR3nt: TGTGCCAGCAGTTACTCGAACCGGGGGACTTCACCCCTCCACTTT
abundance: NA; j_gene: TRBJ2-1; d_gene: TRBD2; v_gene: TRBV20-1; CDR3aa: CSARGLAGVRGSYNEQFF; CDR3nt: TGCAGTGCAAGGGGACTAGCGGGAGTCAGGGGCTCCTACAATGAGCAGTTCTTC
abundance: few; j_gene: TRBJ1-2; d_gene: NA; v_gene: TRBV12-3/TRBV12-4; CDR3aa: CASSLSQLYGYTF; CDR3nt: TGTGCCAGCAGTTTAAGTCAGCTTTATGGCTACACCTTC
abundance: few; j_gene: TRBJ1-2; d_gene: NA; v_gene: TRBV7-2; CDR3aa: CASSLPGGSGQKFNYGYTF; CDR3nt: TGTGCCAGCAGCTTGCCCGGGGGGTCGGGACAAAAATTTAACTATGGCTACACCTTC
abundance: NA; j_gene: TRBJ2-3; d_gene: TRBD2; v_gene: TRBV7-2; CDR3aa: CASSWGGGATDTQYF; CDR3nt: TGTGCCAGCAGCTGGGGCGGGGGGGCGACAGATACGCAGTATTTT
abundance: NA; j_gene: TRBJ2-3; d_gene: TRBD1; v_gene: TRBV20-1; CDR3aa: CSAPGTGGLTSTDTQYF; CDR3nt: TGCAGTGCTCCGGGGACAGGGGGCCTCACTAGCACAGATACGCAGTATTTT
abundance: NA; j_gene: TRBJ2-6; d_gene: TRBD1; v_gene: TRBV7-6; CDR3aa: CASSSRTGFFAGANVLTF; CDR3nt: TGTGCCAGCAGCTCTCGGACAGGGTTCTTCGCTGGGGCCAACGTCCTGACTTTC
abundance: NA; j_gene: TRBJ2-3; d_gene: NA; v_gene: TRBV6-2/TRBV6-3; CDR3aa: CASSSWDSTYF; CDR3nt: TGTGCCAGCAGTTCCTGGGACTCCACGTATTTT